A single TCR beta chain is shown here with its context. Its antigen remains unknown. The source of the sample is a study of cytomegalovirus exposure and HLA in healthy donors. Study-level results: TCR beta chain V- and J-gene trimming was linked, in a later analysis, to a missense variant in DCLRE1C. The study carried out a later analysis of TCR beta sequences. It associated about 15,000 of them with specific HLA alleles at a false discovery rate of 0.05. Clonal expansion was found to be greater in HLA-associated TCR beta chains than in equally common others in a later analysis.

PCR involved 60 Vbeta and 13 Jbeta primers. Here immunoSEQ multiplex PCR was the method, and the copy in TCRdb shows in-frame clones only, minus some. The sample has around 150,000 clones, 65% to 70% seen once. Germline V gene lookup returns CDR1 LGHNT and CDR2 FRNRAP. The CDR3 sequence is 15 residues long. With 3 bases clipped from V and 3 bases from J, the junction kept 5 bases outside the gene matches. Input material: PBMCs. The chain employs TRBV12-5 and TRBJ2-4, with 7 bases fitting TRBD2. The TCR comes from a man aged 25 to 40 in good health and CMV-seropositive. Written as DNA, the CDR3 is TGTGCTAGTGGTTTCGGGGAGGGGCTCAAAAACATTCAGTACTTC. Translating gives CASGFGEGLKNIQYF.